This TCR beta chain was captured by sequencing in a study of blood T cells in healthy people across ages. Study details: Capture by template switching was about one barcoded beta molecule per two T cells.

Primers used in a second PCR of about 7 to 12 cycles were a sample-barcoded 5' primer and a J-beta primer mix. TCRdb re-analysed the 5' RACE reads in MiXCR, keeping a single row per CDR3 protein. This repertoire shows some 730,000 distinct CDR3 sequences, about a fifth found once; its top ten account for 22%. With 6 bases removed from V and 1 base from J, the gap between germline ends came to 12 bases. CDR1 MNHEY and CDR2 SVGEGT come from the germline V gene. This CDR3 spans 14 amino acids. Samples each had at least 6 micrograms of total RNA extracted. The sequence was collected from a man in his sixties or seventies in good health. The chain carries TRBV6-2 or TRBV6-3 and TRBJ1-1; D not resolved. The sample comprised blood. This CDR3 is CASSPAAGNTEAFF. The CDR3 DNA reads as TGTGCCAGCAGCCCAGCGGCAGGGAACACTGAAGCTTTCTTT.